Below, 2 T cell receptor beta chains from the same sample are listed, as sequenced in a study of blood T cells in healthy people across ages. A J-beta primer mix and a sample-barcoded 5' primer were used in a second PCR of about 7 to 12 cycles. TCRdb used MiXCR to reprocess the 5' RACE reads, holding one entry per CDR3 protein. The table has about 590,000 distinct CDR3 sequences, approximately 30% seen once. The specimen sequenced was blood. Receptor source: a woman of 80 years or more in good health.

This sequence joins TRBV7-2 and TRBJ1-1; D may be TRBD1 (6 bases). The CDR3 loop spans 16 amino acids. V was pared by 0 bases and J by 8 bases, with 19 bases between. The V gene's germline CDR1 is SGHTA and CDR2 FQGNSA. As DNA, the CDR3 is TGTGCCAGCAGCTTAGCAGTGACAGGCCGTTGCGCGGAAGCTTTCTTT. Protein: CASSLAVTGRCAEAFF.

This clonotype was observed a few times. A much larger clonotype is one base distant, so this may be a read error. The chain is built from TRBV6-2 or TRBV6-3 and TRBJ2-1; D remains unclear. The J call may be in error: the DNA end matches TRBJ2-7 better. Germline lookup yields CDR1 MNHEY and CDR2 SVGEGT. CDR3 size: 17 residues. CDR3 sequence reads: CASSYFGVRRSYNEQYF. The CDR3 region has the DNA TGTGCCAGCAGTTACTTTGGGGTTAGGCGCTCCTACAATGAGCAGTACTTC.